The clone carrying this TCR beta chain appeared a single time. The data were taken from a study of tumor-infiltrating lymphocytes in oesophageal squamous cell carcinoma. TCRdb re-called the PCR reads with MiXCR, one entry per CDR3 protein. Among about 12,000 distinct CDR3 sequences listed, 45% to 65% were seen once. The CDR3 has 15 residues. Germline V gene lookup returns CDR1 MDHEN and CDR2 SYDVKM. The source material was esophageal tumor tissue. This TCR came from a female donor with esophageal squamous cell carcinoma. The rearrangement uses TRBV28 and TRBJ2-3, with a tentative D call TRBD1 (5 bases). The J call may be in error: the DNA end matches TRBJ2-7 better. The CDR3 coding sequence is TGTGCCAGCAGTTCCCCAGGAATTCAGGGCTACGAGCAGTACTTC. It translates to CASSSPGIQGYEQYF.